The 10 T cell receptor beta chains given below trace back to one sample, sequenced in a study of radiation and T cells in renal cell carcinoma (dated by TCRdb to 2018 to 2020). The time point label, as the study defines it: blood 2 weeks post-SBRT. The treatment or condition label on this specimen signifies: 15 Gy SBRT to primary tumor, nephrectomy 4 weeks later. The receptor library was made with the immunoSEQ multiplex PCR assay. The clones in this table, taken by TCRdb from immuneACCESS, are in-frame only. Not every clone is retained; where verified, under half of the shortfall comes from an unresolved V gene, and the cause of the rest is unknown. This sample is represented by 100,000 to 150,000 clones; around 81% of them were singletons. Around 6.1% of the sample is held by the ten biggest clonotypes. The sample in question was blood, obtained from a patient whose treatment included radiotherapy and nephrectomy. The receptors were gathered from a man aged 50 or older with renal cell carcinoma.

This clone has only a few counts. The rearrangement uses TRBV15 and TRBJ1-1; D might be TRBD1 (5 bases). The V end was cut by 3 bases, the J end by 3 bases, with 8 bases between. The CDR3 is made up of 13 amino acids. Germline values: CDR1 LNHNV, CDR2 YYDKDF (reference sequence). CDR3 coding DNA: TGTGCCACCAGCAGCAGGGCATACACTGAAGCTTTCTTT. It codes for CATSSRAYTEAFF.

This rearrangement joins TRBV7-9 to TRBJ1-6; unclear D gene. V was shortened by 2 bases and J by 8 bases, with 13 bases between the two germline ends. The V gene's germline CDR1 is SEHNR and CDR2 FQNEAQ (reference sequence). CDR3 length equals 15 residues. The CDR3 coding sequence is TGTGCCAGCAGCTTACAGTCCTCACATTATTCACCCCTCCACTTT. Residues: CASSLQSSHYSPLHF.

The rearrangement links TRBV2 to TRBJ1-2, with D hard to call. Germline V gene sequence: CDR1 SNHLY, CDR2 FYNNEI. The CDR3 covers 12 residues. The V and J ends lost 2 bases and 5 bases respectively, with 6 bases between them. CDR3 nucleotides: TGTGCCAGCAGTGAAATAGGTTATGGCTACACCTTC. Its translation: CASSEIGYGYTF.

This clone was counted only a few times. This chain joins TRBV19 and TRBJ2-3, with no clear D. The CDR3 covers 14 residues. Trimming stripped 5 bases from V and 6 bases from J, with 15 bases between. Per the germline V gene, CDR1 is LNHDA and CDR2 is SQIVND (reference sequence). In DNA form, the CDR3 reads TGTGCCAGTAGTCCCCTCCAAACTGTGGATACGCAGTATTTT. This sequence encodes CASSPLQTVDTQYF.

The rearrangement joins TRBV5-6 to TRBJ1-5, with 7 bases matching TRBD1. CDR1 is SGHDT, CDR2 YYEEEE, per germline. The CDR3 contains 14 residues. V lost 0 bases to trimming and J lost 6 bases; unmatched junction nucleotides: 3. The chain's CDR3 is CASSLAGGIQPQHF. In DNA, the CDR3 is TGTGCCAGCAGCTTGGCAGGGGGTATTCAGCCCCAGCATTTT.

The chain combines TRBV9 with TRBJ2-3; possible D gene TRBD1, 5 bases. This CDR3 spans 15 amino acids. The V end was cut by 0 bases, the J end by 4 bases, with 12 bases between. The V gene's germline CDR1 is SGDLS and CDR2 YYNGEE. The CDR3 sequence is CASSVEGQYADTQYF. The CDR3 DNA reads TGTGCCAGCAGCGTAGAGGGGCAGTACGCAGATACGCAGTATTTT.

The chain links TRBV7-9 to TRBJ1-4; 8 bases align to TRBD1. Germline assignment: CDR1 SEHNR and CDR2 FQNEAQ (reference sequence). The CDR3 covers 19 residues. V shed 5 bases, J shed 5 bases, and the junction held 19 bases outside the gene matches. In DNA, the CDR3 is TGTGCCAGCAGCCAACCTCGACAGGGGATGACAGGCTCCAATGAAAAACTGTTTTTT. Encoded protein: CASSQPRQGMTGSNEKLFF.

The chain employs TRBV7-9 and TRBJ1-6; 11 nucleotides agree with TRBD1. The CDR3 extends over 13 amino acids. The V and J ends lost 7 bases and 10 bases, in that order; junction bases with no gene match: 3. Germline assignment: CDR1 SEHNR and CDR2 FQNEAQ (reference sequence). The CDR3: CASTRTGGSPLHF. The CDR3 DNA reads as TGTGCCAGCACCCGGACAGGGGGCTCACCCCTCCACTTT. The variable domain in full, with the rest retrieved from reference TRBV7-9 and TRBJ1-6, is DTGVSQNPRHKITKRGQNVTFRCDPISEHNRLYWYRQTLGQGPEFLTYFQNEAQLEKSRLLSDRFSAERPKGSFSTLEIQRTEQGDSAMYLCASTRTGGSPLHFGNGTRLTVT.

This clone was counted a single time. V is TRBV15 and J is TRBJ2-7, with D perhaps being TRBD1 or TRBD2 (5 bases each). The V end was cut by 4 bases, the J end by 0 bases, with 10 bases between. The CDR3 is 14 amino acids. CDR1 is LNHNV, CDR2 YYDKDF, per germline (reference sequence). DNA for the CDR3: TGTGCCACCAGCAAGGGACGTTCCTCCTACGAGCAGTACTTC. This gives the protein CATSKGRSSYEQYF.

V gene TRBV4-1 combines with J gene TRBJ2-3, with TRBD2 matching 10 bases. The trim removed 4 bases at V and 3 bases at J, leaving 7 bases unmatched. The CDR3 totals 16 residues. In germline, CDR1 is MGHRA, CDR2 YSYEKL. Here the CDR3 DNA reads TGCGCCAGCAGCCGAGGCTCTAGCGGGGGTACAGATACGCAGTATTTT. Amino acid sequence: CASSRGSSGGTDTQYF.